The entry below describes one T cell receptor beta chain. Its specific antigen is unknown. No much larger clonotype is one base removed from it; base qualities were not supplied. The data were obtained in a study of blood T cell repertoires in COVID-19 (dated by TCRdb to 2020 to 2022). In the study overall: Collaborator samples came from the United States, Italy and Spain and covered acute and convalescent phases of COVID-19. The material from the prospective study consisted of cDNA or gDNA derived from T cells, B-cell-depleted T cells, or PBMCs. Deeply sampled blood TCRbeta repertoires from subjects exposed to, actively infected with, or recovered from COVID-19 were included in the dataset. The repertoires were made available in a free public database intended to serve as a resource for research on the immune response to SARS-CoV-2. The samples were drawn from the first 160 participants of the ongoing ImmuneRACE study and from some 1,300 subjects provided by 6 global collaborators. The sample metadata nearly always contained a de-identified subject ID, COVID-19 status, age in years and sex. Where HLA class I and class II types were available, the types were taken from metadata supplied by the sample provider, not from assay-based typing. General study outcomes and caveats: Clinical and demographic metadata were provided uncurated, with the amount varying by source and participant.

The immunoSEQ Assay, a bias-controlled multiplex PCR, was used to amplify TCRbeta CDR3 regions from genomic DNA. Concerning the study's data processing: The number of nucleated cells in each sample was estimated from the amplification of reference gene primers within the assay. To quantify the absolute abundance of each unique TCRbeta CDR3 rearrangement, sequence reads were collapsed and filtered. For each sample, productive Simpson clonality was calculated as the square root of Simpson's diversity index across productive rearrangements. TCRdb took over this immuneACCESS table, retaining in-frame rearrangements with V and J assigned. Such tables are incomplete; in checked studies, under half of the missing clones stem from an unresolved V gene, and the remainder is unexplained. For V, J and clone size, that table is used; D and trimming come from the DNA. The sample table holds 95,000 to 150,000 clones, of which 88% were seen once. The top ten hold 1.5% of the sample.

The collaborating institutions used their own protocols to collect whole blood in K2EDTA tubes. For TCRbeta analysis, collaborators shipped samples as frozen whole blood, isolated PBMCs, or DNA extracted from either of those sample types. The CDR3, cysteine through phenylalanine, is 14 amino acids long. The only DNA kept is the CDR3, 42 bases in frame from the first base. The junction carries 8 bases between V and J, which are trimmed by 3 bases and 2 bases respectively. CDR1 and CDR2 (LNHDA, SQIVND) derive from the germline V gene (reference sequence). Recombination linked TRBV19 to TRBJ1-5; TRBD1 is a weak D gene call, 5 bases matching. The sequencing sample was made of peripheral blood. This sequence originates from a human donor in a cohort sampled during active COVID-19. CDR3 sequence: CASSMTGGNQPQHF. DNA sequence: TGTGCCAGTAGTATGACGGGGGGCAATCAGCCCCAGCATTTT. When the CDR3 is completed using the reference TRBV19 and TRBJ1-5 genes on either side, the full variable domain is DGGITQSPKYLFRKEGQNVTLSCEQNLNHDAMYWYRQDPGQGLRLIYYSQIVNDFQKGDIAEGYSVSREKKESFPLTVTSAQKNPTAFYLCASSMTGGNQPQHFGDGTRLSIL.